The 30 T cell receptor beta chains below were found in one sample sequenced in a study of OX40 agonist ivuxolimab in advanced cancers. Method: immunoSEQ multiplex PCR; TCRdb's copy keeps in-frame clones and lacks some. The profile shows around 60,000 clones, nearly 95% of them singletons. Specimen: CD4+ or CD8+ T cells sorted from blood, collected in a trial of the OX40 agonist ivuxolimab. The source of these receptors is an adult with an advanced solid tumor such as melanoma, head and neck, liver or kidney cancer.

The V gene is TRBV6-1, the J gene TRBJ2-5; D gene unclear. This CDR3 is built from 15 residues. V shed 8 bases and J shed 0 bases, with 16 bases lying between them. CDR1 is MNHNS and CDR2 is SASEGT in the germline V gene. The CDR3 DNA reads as TGTGCCAGCTTCCCCAATCCACTGTACCAAGAGACCCAGTACTTC. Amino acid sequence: CASFPNPLYQETQYF.

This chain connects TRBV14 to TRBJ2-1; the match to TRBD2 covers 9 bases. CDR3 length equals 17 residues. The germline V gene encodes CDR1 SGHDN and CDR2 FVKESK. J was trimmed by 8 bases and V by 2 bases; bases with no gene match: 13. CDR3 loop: CASSQFVASGTTDEQFF. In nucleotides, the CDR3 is TGTGCCAGCAGCCAATTCGTTGCTAGCGGGACTACGGATGAGCAGTTCTTC.

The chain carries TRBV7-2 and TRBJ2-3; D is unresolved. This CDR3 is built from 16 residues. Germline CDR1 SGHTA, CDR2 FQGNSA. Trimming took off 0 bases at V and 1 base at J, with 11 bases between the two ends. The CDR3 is CASSLALGIGTDTQYF. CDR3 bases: TGTGCCAGCAGCTTAGCGCTGGGGATTGGCACAGATACGCAGTATTTT.

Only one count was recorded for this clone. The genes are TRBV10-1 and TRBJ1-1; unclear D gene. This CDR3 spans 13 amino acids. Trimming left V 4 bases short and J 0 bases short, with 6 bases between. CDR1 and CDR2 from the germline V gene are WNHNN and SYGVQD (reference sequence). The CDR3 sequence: CASSGRLNTEAFF. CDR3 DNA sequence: TGCGCCAGCAGTGGCCGCTTGAACACTGAAGCTTTCTTT.

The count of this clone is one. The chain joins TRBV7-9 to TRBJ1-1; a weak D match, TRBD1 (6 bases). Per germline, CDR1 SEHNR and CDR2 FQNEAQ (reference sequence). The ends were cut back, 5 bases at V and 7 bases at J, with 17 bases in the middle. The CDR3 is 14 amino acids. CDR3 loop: CASSPETGIIEAFF. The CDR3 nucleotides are TGTGCCAGCAGCCCAGAGACAGGCATTATTGAAGCTTTCTTT.

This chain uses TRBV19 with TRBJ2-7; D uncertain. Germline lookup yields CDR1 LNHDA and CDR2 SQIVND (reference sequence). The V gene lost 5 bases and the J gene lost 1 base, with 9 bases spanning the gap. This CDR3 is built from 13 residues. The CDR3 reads CASSPAVSYEQYF. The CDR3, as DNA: TGTGCCAGTAGTCCCGCAGTATCCTACGAGCAGTACTTC.

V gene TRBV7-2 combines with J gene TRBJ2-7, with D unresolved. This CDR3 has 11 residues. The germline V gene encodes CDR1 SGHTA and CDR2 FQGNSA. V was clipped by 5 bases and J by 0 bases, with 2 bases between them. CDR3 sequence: CASSVSYEQYF. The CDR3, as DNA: TGTGCCAGCAGCGTCTCCTACGAGCAGTACTTC.

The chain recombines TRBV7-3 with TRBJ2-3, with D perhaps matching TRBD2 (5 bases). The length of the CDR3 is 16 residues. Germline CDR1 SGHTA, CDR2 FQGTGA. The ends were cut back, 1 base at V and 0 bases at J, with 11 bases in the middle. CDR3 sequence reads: CASSLNSGLSTDTQYF. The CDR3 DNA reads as TGTGCCAGCAGCTTAAACAGCGGCCTTAGCACAGATACGCAGTATTTT.

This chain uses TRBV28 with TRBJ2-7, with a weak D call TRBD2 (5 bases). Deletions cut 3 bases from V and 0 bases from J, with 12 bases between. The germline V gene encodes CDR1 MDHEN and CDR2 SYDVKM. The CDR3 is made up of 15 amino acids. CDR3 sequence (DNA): TGTGCCAGCAGTTTGTTCGGACTTCCCTCCTACGAGCAGTACTTC. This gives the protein CASSLFGLPSYEQYF.

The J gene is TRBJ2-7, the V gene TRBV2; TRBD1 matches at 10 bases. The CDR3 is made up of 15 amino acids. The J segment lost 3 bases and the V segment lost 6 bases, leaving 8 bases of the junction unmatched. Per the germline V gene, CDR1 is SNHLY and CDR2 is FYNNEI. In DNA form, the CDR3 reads TGTGCCAGCAGGGAGGGACAGGGGCCCGGCTACGAGCAGTACTTC. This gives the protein CASREGQGPGYEQYF.

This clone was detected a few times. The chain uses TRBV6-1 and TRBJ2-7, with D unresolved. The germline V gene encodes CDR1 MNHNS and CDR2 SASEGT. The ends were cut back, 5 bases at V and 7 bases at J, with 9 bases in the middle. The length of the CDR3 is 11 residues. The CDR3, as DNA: TGTGCCAGCAGTCCTTTTGGAGAGCAGTACTTC. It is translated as CASSPFGEQYF.

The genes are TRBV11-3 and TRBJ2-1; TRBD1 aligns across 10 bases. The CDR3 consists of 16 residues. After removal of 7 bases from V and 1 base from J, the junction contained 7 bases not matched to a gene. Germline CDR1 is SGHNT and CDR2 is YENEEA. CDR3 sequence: CASKNPGQGSYNEQFF. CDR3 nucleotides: TGTGCCAGCAAGAATCCGGGACAGGGGTCCTACAATGAGCAGTTCTTC.

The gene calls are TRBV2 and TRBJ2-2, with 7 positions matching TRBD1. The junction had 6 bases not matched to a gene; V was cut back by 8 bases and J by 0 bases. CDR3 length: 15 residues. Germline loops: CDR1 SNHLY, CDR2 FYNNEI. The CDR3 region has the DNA TGTGCCAGCCCCCCGGGACAGACGAACACCGGGGAGCTGTTTTTT. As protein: CASPPGQTNTGELFF.

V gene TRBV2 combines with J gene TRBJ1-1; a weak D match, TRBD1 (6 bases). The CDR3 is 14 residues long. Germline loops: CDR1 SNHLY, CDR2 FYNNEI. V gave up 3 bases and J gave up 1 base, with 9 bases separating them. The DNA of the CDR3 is TGTGCCAGCAGTGATGGGACAAGGAACACTGAAGCTTTCTTT. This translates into CASSDGTRNTEAFF.

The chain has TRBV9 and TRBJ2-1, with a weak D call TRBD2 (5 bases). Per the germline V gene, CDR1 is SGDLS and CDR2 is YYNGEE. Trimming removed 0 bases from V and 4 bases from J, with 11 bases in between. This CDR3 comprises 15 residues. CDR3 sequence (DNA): TGTGCCAGCAGCGTAGATCCGGGAATTTACAATGAGCAGTTCTTC. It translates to CASSVDPGIYNEQFF.

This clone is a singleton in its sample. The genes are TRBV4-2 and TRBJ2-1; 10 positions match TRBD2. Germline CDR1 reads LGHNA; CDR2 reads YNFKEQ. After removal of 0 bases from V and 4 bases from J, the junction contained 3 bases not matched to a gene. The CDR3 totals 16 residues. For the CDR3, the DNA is TGTGCCAGCAGCCAAGATCTAGCGGGAGATTACAATGAGCAGTTCTTC. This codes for CASSQDLAGDYNEQFF.

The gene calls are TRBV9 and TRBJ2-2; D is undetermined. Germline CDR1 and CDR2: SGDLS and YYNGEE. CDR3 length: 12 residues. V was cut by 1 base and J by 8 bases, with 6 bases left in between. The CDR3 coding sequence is TGTGCCAGCAGCGTAAAGGAGGGGGAGCTGTTTTTT. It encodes CASSVKEGELFF.

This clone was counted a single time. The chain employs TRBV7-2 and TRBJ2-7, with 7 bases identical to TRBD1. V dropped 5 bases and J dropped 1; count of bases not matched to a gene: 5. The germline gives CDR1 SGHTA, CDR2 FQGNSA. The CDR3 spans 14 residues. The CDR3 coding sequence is TGTGCCAGCAGCCCAGCAGGGGGATCCTACGAGCAGTACTTC. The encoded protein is CASSPAGGSYEQYF.

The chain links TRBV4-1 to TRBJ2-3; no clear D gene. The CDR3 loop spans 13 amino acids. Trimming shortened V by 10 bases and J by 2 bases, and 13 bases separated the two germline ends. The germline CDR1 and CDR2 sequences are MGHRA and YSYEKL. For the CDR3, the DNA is TGCGCCATCTCGCCATCCCCCACAGATACGCAGTATTTT. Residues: CAISPSPTDTQYF.

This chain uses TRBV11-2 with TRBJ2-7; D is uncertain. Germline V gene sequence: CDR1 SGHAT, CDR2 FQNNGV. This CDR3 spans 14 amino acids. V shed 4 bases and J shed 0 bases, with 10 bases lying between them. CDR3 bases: TGTGCCAGCAGCTCCGGCGGTGGCTCCTACGAGCAGTACTTC. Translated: CASSSGGGSYEQYF.

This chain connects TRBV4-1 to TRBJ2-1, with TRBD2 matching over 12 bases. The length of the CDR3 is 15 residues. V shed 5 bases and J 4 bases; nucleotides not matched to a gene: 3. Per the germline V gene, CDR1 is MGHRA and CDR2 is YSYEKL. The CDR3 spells CASSSLAGGYNEQFF. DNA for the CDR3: TGCGCCAGCAGCTCACTAGCGGGGGGTTACAATGAGCAGTTCTTC.

The CDR3 bases are TGTGCCAGCAGTTTCCTAGCGGGACAGTCCAATGAGCAGTTCTTC. It translates to CASSFLAGQSNEQFF. V and J are TRBV27 and TRBJ2-1, with TRBD2 matching over 9 bases. The junction had 6 bases not matched to a gene; V was cut back by 3 bases and J by 6 bases. Germline lookup yields CDR1 MNHEY and CDR2 SMNVEV (reference sequence). CDR3 size: 15 residues.

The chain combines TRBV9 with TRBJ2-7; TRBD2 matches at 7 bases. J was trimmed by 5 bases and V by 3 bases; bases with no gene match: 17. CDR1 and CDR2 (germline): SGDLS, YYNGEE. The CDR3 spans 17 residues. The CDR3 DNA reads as TGTGCCAGCAGCGCGGATTGGCTAGCGGAAACACGGAACGAGCAGTACTTC. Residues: CASSADWLAETRNEQYF.

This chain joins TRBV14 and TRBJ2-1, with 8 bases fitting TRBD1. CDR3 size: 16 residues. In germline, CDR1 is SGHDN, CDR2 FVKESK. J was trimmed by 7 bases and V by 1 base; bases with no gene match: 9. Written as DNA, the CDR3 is TGTGCCAGCAGCCAAGGCGCTGGACAGGGATGGAATGAGCAGTTCTTC. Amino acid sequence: CASSQGAGQGWNEQFF.

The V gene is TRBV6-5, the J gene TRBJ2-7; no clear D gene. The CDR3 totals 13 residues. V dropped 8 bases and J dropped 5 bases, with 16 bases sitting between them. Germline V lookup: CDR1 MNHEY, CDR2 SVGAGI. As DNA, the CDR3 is TGTGCCAGCGGCATCGATTTGGGCAACGAGCAGTACTTC. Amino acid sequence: CASGIDLGNEQYF.

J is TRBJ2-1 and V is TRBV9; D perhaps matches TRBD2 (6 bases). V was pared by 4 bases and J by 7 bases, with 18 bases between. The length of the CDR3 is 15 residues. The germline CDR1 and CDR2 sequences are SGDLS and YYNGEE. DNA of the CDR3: TGTGCCAGCAGCCTTCTCACGGGAGATATAAATGAGCAGTTCTTC. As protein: CASSLLTGDINEQFF.

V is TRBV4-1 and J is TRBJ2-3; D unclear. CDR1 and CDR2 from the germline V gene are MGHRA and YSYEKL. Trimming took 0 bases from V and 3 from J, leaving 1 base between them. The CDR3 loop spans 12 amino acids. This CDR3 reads CASSQETDTQYF. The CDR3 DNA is TGCGCCAGCAGCCAAGAGACAGATACGCAGTATTTT.

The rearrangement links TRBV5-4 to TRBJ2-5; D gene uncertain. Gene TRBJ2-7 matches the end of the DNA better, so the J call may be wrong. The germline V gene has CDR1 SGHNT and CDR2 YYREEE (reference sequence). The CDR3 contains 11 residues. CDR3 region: CASSFDYEQYF. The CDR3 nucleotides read TGTGCCAGCAGCTTTGACTACGAGCAGTACTTC.

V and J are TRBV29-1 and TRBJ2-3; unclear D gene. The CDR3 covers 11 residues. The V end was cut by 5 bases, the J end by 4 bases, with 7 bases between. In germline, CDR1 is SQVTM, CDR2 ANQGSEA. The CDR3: CSVPEADTQYF. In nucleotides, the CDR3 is TGCAGCGTTCCCGAGGCAGATACGCAGTATTTT.

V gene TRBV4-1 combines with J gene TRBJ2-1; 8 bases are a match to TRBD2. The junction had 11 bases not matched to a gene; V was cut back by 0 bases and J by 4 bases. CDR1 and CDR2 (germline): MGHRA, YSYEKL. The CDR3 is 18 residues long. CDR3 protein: CASSQDGGLAGFYNEQFF. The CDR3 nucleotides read TGCGCCAGCAGCCAAGATGGGGGGCTAGCGGGCTTTTACAATGAGCAGTTCTTC.